This T cell receptor (beta chain) stems from a study of circulating and synovial CD4+ cells in juvenile arthritis. The length of the CDR3 is 14 residues. With V trimmed by 3 bases and J by 4 bases, 4 bases remained unmatched. CDR1 and CDR2 from the germline V gene are SGHTA and FQGTGA. The repertoire was sequenced with immunoSEQ multiplex PCR; TCRdb's copy has only in-frame clones and lacks some. The sample carries around 15,000 clones, more than 75% recorded once. This sequence originates from a human donor with juvenile idiopathic arthritis. J is TRBJ2-3 and V is TRBV7-3; 7 nucleotides align to TRBD2. Sequencing input: CD4+ T cells from blood. The CDR3, as DNA: TGTGCCAGCAGCTTGGGAGGGGCAGCAGATACGCAGTATTTT. Amino acids: CASSLGGAADTQYF.